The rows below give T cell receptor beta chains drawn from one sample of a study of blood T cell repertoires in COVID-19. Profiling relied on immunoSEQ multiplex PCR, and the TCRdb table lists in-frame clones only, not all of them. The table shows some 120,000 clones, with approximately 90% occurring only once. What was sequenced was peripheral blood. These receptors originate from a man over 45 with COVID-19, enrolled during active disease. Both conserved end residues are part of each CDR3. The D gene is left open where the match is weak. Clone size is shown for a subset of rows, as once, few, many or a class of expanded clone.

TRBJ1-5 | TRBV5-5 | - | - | TGTGCCAGCAGCTTGCTAAGGACAGACAATCAGCCCCAGCATTTT | CASSLLRTDNQPQHF
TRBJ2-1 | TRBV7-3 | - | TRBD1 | TGTGCCAGCTCCTCTCGGGACAGGGGACGTGATGAGCAGTTCTTC | CASSSRDRGRDEQFF
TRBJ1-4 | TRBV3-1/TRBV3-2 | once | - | TGTGCCAGCAGCCAAGATGAGAGACAGCAGGAACTGTTTTTT | CASSQDERQQELFF
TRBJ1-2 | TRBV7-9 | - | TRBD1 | TGTGCCAGCAGCTTGGGACAGGGATATGGCTACACCTTC | CASSLGQGYGYTF
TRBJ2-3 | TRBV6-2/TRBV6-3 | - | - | TGTGCCAGCAGTCTCCGCACCCCACAAACAGATACGCAGTATTTT | CASSLRTPQTDTQYF
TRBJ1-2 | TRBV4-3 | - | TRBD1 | TGCGCCAGCAGCCAAGCCCTAACAGGGGGCTTGGTCGGCTACACCTTC | CASSQALTGGLVGYTF
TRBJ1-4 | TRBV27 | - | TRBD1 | TGTGCCAGCAGTTGGGACAGGAGGGGAGAAAAACTGTTTTTT | CASSWDRRGEKLFF
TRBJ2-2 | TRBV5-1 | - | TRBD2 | TGCGCCAGCAGCTCGCGACTAGCGGGAGGGCTCCGGACCGGGGAGCTGTTTTTT | CASSSRLAGGLRTGELFF
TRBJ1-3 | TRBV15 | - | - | TGTGCCACCAGCAGGGGGGGAGCGGTCTCTGGAAACACCATATATTTT | CATSRGGAVSGNTIYF
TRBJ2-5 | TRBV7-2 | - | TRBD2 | TGTGCCAGCAGCACGATAGCGGGAGGGGTAGAGACCCAGTACTTC | CASSTIAGGVETQYF
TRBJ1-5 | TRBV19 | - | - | TGTGCCAGTTGCCCTCAGTGGGACACTAATCAGCCCCAGCATTTT | CASCPQWDTNQPQHF
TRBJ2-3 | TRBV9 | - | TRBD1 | TGTGCCAGCAGCGTAGCTGGAGGACAGGGTCAGGATACGCAGTATTTT | CASSVAGGQGQDTQYF
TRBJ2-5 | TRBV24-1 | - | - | TGTGCCACCAGTGATTTTAGAGGGGGTCTGGTGGAGACCCAGTACTTC | CATSDFRGGLVETQYF